Given below is one T cell receptor (beta chain) in context. Its antigen specificity is not known. Per-base quality was not reported, and no clone a single base away is much larger than it. The sample originates from a study of response to subunit inactivated influenza vaccine (dated by TCRdb to the late 2010s). Broadly, across the study: Deep quantitative profiling of the T cell receptor repertoire was used in the study to follow responses to a trivalent subunit inactivated influenza vaccine.

The CDR3, from cysteine to phenylalanine, totals 15 residues. Only the CDR3 portion is preserved as DNA: 45 bases, with reading frame beginning at the first base. CDR1 and CDR2 are read off the germline V gene as KGHSH and LQKENI. The germline V and J ends show losses of 3 bases and 5 bases respectively, and no gene match explains 5 bases of the junction. Library preparation employed RT-PCR. Sequencing used an Illumina HiSeq 2500. The public reads were run again by TCRdb, first through fastp at Q25 and then through MiXCR, and only productive beta chains were kept. Identical CDR3 protein sequences are pooled into one entry, listed with their most common genes and DNA. In this sample the table shows 200,000 to 300,000 distinct CDR3 sequences, 9% to 15% of which occur a single time. Of the sample, more than 7% is held by the ten largest clones. On the study overall, not on this receptor specifically: According to the authors, only a limited number of new T cells may be recruited by each seasonal influenza vaccination.

This TCR derives from a middle-aged man who received an inactivated influenza vaccine. Donor details come from another sample of the same person, matched by shared clones. The source was non-naive T cells sorted from PBMCs, collected less than 15 days before vaccination. The cell subset or site label of this sample denotes: memory T cell fraction. The rearrangement joined TRBV18 to TRBJ2-3; 10 central bases correspond to TRBD1. The CDR3 is CASSPDRGHGDTQYF. The DNA reads TGTGCCAGCTCACCCGACAGGGGGCATGGAGATACGCAGTATTTT.